The T cell receptor beta chain described here comes from a study of cytomegalovirus exposure and HLA in healthy donors. This clone was observed a handful of times. The antigen remains unidentified. It was with 60 Vbeta and 13 Jbeta primers that the PCR ran. TCRdb keeps only in-frame clones here, not all; method: immunoSEQ multiplex PCR. The sample lists over 200,000 clones; over 75% were seen once. The CDR3 is 14 residues long. J lost 8 bases, V lost 2 bases, and 9 bases had no gene match. Per germline, CDR1 SGHNT and CDR2 YYREEE (reference sequence). Study outcomes and limitations: A later examination showed that TCR association rates differed by HLA locus, with DRB1 most and HLA-C fewest. CMV antigen specificity of a few CMV-associated chains was confirmed in vitro.

The material sequenced was PBMCs. The sequence came from a male donor in good health and CMV-seronegative. The chain has TRBV5-4 and TRBJ1-1, with 7 bases that match TRBD1. Here the CDR3 DNA reads TGTGCCAGCAGCTTAACCGACAGGGCTAGAGAAGCTTTCTTT. Amino acids: CASSLTDRAREAFF.